This T cell receptor (beta chain) was captured by sequencing in a study of blood T cell repertoires in COVID-19. Study-wide context: Sample material is recorded as cDNA or gDNA derived from T cells, B-cell-depleted T cells, or PBMCs.

Only in-frame clones appear in the TCRdb table, and some are missing; sequencing was by immunoSEQ multiplex PCR. The sample has some 60,000 clones, about nine tenths seen once. This clone has only a few counts. The CDR3 loop spans 13 amino acids. Germline V gene lookup returns CDR1 MNHEY and CDR2 SMNVEV (reference sequence). V dropped 5 bases and J dropped 2 bases, with 7 bases sitting between them. The sequence was collected from a man aged 35-49 years with acute or convalescent COVID-19. Sequenced input: peripheral blood. This rearrangement joins TRBV27 to TRBJ1-5; D is perhaps TRBD1 (6 bases). CDR3 DNA: TGTGCCAGCAGTGCAGGGGGCAATCAGCCCCAGCATTTT. It is translated as CASSAGGNQPQHF.